The rows below give T cell receptor beta chains drawn from one sample of a study of blood T cell repertoires in COVID-19. The table came from immunoSEQ multiplex PCR; TCRdb's copy has only in-frame clones and leaves some out. Of a few hundred thousand clones listed, approximately 91% are singletons. Sequencing was performed on peripheral blood. The receptors were gathered from a man aged 45-60 years with acute or convalescent COVID-19. Both conserved end residues are trimmed from each CDR3.

j_call: TRBJ2-7; v_call: TRBV5-1; cdr3_aa: ASRETGVYEQY
j_call: TRBJ2-7; v_call: TRBV3-1/TRBV3-2; cdr3_aa: ASSQSVNGEQY
j_call: TRBJ2-7; v_call: TRBV19; cdr3_aa: ASSIEATEEDEQY
j_call: TRBJ2-6; v_call: TRBV27; cdr3_aa: ASRSKGRGSGANVLT
j_call: TRBJ1-2; v_call: TRBV3-1/TRBV3-2; cdr3_aa: ASSQGVGVYGYT
j_call: TRBJ2-3; v_call: TRBV13; cdr3_aa: ASSSLGRHTQY
j_call: TRBJ2-7; v_call: TRBV3-1/TRBV3-2; cdr3_aa: ASSQRGDDRDYEQY
j_call: TRBJ1-5; v_call: TRBV6-6; cdr3_aa: ASTHRDRGNQPQH
j_call: TRBJ2-5; v_call: TRBV10-3; cdr3_aa: AISEGGTQY
j_call: TRBJ2-3; v_call: TRBV15; cdr3_aa: ATSRVPEGGTDTQY
j_call: TRBJ2-7; v_call: TRBV18; cdr3_aa: ASSPGQGSYEQY
j_call: TRBJ1-1; v_call: TRBV11-2; cdr3_aa: ASSLDEVNTEAF
j_call: TRBJ2-7; v_call: TRBV5-1; cdr3_aa: ASRQGASEQY
j_call: TRBJ1-2; v_call: TRBV5-1; cdr3_aa: ASSLRGFNGYT
j_call: TRBJ1-1; v_call: TRBV9; cdr3_aa: ASSVTGQGLITEAF
j_call: TRBJ2-2; v_call: TRBV5-1; cdr3_aa: ASSPRTGYTGELF
j_call: TRBJ2-7; v_call: TRBV7-8; cdr3_aa: ASSKEAIYEQY
j_call: TRBJ1-2; v_call: TRBV30; cdr3_aa: AWSVNRGDSGYT